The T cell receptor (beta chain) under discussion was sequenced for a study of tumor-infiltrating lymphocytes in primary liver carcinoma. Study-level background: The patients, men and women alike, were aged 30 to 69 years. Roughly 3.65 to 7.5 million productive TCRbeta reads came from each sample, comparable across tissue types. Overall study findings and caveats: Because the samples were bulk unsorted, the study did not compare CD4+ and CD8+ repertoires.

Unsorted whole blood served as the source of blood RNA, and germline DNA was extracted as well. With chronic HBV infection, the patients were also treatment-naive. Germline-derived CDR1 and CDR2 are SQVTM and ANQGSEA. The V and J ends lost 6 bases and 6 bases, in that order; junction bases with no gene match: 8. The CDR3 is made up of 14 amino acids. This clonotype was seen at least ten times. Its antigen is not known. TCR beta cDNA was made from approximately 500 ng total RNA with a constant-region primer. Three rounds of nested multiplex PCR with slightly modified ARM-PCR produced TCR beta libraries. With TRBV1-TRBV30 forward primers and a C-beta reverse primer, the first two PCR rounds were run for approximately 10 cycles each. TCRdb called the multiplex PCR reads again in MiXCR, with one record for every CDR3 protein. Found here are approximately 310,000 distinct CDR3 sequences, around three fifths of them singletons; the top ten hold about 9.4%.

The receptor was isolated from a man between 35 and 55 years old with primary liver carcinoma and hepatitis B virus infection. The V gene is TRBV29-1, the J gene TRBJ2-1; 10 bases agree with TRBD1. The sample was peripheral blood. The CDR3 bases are TGCAGCGTCGACGGGACAGGGGTGAGCAATGAGCAGTTCTTC. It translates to CSVDGTGVSNEQFF.